The rows below give T cell receptor beta chains drawn from one sample of a study of T cells in tuberculosis. The data were produced by immunoSEQ multiplex PCR, yet TCRdb's version contains in-frame clones alone and is incomplete. The table shows 25,000 to 40,000 clones, with 85% to 95% occurring only once. The sequencing input was PBMCs. Receptor source: a donor aged 10-29 years with latent tuberculosis or without tuberculosis infection. Some clones in this sample may be carry-over from other donors' samples. Both conserved end residues are part of each CDR3. A D gene is named only where the DNA matches it firmly.

J gene	D gene	V gene	CDR3 DNA	CDR3 protein
TRBJ2-1	-	TRBV2	TGTGCCAGCAGCCCTTACAATGAGCAGTTCTTC	CASSPYNEQFF
TRBJ1-2	TRBD1	TRBV2	TGTGCCAGCAGTACGGGACAGACTAACTATGGCTACACCTTC	CASSTGQTNYGYTF
TRBJ2-6	-	TRBV27	TGTGCCAGCACGTCGGGCTCTGGGGCCAACGTCCTGACTTTC	CASTSGSGANVLTF
TRBJ1-2	-	TRBV27	TGTGCCAGCAGTCCATTTTTTCGACAGATAATTAACTATGGCTACACCTTC	CASSPFFRQIINYGYTF
TRBJ2-1	TRBD1	TRBV19	TGTGCCACTCGTAGGACAGGGAACAATGAGCAGTTCTTC	CATRRTGNNEQFF
TRBJ2-3	TRBD2	TRBV7-7	TGTGCCAGCAGCTTAGGTCTCAGCGGGGGGGCAGATACGCAGTATTTT	CASSLGLSGGADTQYF
TRBJ1-1	TRBD1	TRBV10-2	TGCGCCAGCTTGGACAGGGTGAACACTGAAGCTTTCTTT	CASLDRVNTEAFF
TRBJ2-5	TRBD1	TRBV6-5	TGTGCCAGCAGTTCCCAAACGGGACAGGGACTCGAGACCCAGTACTTC	CASSSQTGQGLETQYF
TRBJ1-1	-	TRBV4-1	TGCGCCAGCAGCCAATTGGAGTCGGGCACTGAAGCTTTCTTT	CASSQLESGTEAFF
TRBJ1-5	TRBD1	TRBV6-5	TGTGCCAGCAGTCGATCGGGACAGGGGGCCCAGCCCCAGCATTTT	CASSRSGQGAQPQHF
TRBJ1-2	-	TRBV5-1	TGCGCCAGCAGCTCACAGGGCATAGGATATGGCTACACCTTC	CASSSQGIGYGYTF